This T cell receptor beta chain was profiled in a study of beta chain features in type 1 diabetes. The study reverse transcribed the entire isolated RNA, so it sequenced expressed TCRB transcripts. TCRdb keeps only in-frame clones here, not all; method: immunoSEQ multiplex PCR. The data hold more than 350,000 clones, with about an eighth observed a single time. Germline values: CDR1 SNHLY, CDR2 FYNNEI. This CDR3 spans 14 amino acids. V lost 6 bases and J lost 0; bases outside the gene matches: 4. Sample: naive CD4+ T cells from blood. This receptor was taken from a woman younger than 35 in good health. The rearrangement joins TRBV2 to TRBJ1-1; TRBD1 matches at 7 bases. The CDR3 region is CASSRDRVNTEAFF. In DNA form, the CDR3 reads TGTGCCAGCAGCCGGGACAGAGTGAACACTGAAGCTTTCTTT. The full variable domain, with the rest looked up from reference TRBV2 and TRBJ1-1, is EPEVTQTPSHQVTQMGQEVILRCVPISNHLYFYWYRQILGQKVEFLVSFYNNEISEKSEIFDDQFSVERPDGSNFTLKIRSTKLEDSAMYFCASSRDRVNTEAFFGQGTRLTVV.